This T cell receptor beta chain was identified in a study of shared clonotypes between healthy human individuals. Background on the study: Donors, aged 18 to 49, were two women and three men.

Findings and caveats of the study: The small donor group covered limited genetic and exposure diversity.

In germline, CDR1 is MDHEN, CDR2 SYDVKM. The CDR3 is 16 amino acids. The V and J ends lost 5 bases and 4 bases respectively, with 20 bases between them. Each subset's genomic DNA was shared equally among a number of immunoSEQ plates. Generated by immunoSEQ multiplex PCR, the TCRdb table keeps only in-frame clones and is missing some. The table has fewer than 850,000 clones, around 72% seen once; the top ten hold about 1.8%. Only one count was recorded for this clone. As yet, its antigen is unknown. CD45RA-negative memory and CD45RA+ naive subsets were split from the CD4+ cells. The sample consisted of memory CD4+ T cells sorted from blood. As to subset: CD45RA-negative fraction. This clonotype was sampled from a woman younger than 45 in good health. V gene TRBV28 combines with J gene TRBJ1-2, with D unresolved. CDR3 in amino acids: CASSLGHGVLAYGYTF. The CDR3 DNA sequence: TGTGCCAGCAGTCTAGGTCACGGGGTCCTCGCCTATGGCTACACCTTC.